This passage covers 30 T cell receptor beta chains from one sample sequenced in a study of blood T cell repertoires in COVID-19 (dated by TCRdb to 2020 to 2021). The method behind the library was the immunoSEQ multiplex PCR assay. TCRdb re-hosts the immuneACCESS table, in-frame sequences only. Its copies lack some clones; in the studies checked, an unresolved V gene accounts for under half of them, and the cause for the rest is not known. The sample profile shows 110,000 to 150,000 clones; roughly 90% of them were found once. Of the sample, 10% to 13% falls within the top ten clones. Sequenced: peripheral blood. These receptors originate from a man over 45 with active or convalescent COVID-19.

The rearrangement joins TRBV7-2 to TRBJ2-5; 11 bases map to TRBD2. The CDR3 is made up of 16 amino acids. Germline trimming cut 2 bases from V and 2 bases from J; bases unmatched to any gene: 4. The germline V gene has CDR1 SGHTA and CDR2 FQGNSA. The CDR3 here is CASSLRGTSGQETQYF. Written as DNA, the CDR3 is TGTGCCAGCAGCTTAAGGGGGACTAGCGGACAAGAGACCCAGTACTTC.

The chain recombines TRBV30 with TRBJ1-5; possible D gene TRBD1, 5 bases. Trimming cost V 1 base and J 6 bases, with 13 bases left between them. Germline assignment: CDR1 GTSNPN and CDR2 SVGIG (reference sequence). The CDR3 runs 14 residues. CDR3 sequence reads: CAWSGQGHSQPQHF. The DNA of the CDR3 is TGTGCCTGGAGTGGGCAGGGCCACAGTCAGCCCCAGCATTTT.

CDR3 nucleotide sequence: TGTGCCAGTAGCGTTGGACAGGGGCCCCCCACGCAGTATTTT. Amino acids: CASSVGQGPPTQYF. The chain employs TRBV19 and TRBJ2-3, with TRBD1 matching over 9 bases. With 6 bases clipped from V and 9 bases from J, the junction kept 10 bases outside the gene matches. Germline-derived CDR1 and CDR2 are LNHDA and SQIVND (reference sequence). CDR3 length: 14 residues. The whole variable domain, filled in from reference TRBV19 and TRBJ2-3, reads DGGITQSPKYLFRKEGQNVTLSCEQNLNHDAMYWYRQDPGQGLRLIYYSQIVNDFQKGDIAEGYSVSREKKESFPLTVTSAQKNPTAFYLCASSVGQGPPTQYFGPGTRLTVL.

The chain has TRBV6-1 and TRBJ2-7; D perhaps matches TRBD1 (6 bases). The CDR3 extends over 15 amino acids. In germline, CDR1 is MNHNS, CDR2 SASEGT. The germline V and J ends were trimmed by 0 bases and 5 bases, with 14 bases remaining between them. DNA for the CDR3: TGTGCCAGCAGTGAAGCTAACGTTGGGGGCCACGAGCAGTACTTC. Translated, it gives CASSEANVGGHEQYF.

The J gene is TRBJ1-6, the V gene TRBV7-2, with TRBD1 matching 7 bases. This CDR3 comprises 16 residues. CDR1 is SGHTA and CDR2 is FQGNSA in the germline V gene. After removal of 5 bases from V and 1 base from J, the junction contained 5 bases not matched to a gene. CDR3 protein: CASSAYRGSYNSPLHF. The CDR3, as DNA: TGTGCCAGCAGCGCCTACAGGGGTTCCTATAATTCACCCCTCCACTTT.

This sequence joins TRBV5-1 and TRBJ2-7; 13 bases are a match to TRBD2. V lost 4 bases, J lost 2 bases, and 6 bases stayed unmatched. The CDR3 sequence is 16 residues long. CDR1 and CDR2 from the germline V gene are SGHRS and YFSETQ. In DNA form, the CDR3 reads TGCGCCAGCAGCGCGCAACTAGCGGGAGGGGCCTACGAGCAGTACTTC. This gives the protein CASSAQLAGGAYEQYF.

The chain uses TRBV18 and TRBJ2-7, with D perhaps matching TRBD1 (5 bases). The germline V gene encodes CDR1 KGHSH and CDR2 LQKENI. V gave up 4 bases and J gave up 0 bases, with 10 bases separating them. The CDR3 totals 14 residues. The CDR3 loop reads CASSLSRDSYEQYF. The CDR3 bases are TGTGCCAGCTCACTTAGCAGGGACTCCTACGAGCAGTACTTC.

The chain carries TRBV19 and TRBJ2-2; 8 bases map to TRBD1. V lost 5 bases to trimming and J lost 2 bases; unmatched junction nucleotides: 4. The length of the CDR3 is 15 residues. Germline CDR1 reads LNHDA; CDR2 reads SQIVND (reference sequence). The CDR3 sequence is CASSSAGGNTGELFF. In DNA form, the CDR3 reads TGTGCCAGTAGTTCCGCAGGGGGCAACACCGGGGAGCTGTTTTTT.

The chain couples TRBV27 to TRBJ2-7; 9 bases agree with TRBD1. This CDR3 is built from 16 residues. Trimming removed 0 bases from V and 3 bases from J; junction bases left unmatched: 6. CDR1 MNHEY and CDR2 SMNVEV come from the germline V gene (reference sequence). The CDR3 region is CASSLSTRGQGYEQYF. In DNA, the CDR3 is TGTGCCAGCAGTTTATCAACACGGGGACAGGGCTACGAGCAGTACTTC.

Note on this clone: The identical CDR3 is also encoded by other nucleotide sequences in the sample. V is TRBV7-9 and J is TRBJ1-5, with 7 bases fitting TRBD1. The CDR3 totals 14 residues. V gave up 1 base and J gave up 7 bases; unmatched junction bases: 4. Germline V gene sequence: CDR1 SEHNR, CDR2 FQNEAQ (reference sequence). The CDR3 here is CASSLGGGGQPQHF. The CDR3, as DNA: TGTGCCAGCAGCTTAGGAGGGGGCGGACAGCCCCAGCATTTT.

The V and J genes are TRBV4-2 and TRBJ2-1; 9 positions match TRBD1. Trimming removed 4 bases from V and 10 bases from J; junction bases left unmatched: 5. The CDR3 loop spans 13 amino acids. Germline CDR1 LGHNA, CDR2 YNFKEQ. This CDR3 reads CASSPGQGREQFF. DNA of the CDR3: TGTGCCAGCAGCCCTGGACAGGGGAGGGAGCAGTTCTTC.

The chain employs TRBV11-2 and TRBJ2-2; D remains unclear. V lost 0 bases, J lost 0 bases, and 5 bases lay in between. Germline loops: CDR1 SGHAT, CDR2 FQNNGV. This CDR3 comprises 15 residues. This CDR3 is CASSLEAPNTGELFF. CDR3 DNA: TGTGCCAGCAGCTTAGAGGCTCCGAACACCGGGGAGCTGTTTTTT.

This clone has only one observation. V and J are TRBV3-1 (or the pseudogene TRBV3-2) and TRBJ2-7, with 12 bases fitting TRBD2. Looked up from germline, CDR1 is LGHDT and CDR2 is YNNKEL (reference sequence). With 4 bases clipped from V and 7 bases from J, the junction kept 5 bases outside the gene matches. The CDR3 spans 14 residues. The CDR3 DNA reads TGTGCCAGCAGCCGGCGCGGACTAGCGGGAGAGCAGTACTTC. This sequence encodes CASSRRGLAGEQYF.

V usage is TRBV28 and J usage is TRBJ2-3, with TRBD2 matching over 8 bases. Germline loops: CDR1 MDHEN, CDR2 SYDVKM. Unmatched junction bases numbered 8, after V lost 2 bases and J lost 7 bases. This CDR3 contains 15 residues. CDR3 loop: CASSLRFSGAYTQYF. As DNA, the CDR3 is TGTGCCAGCAGTTTACGGTTTAGCGGGGCCTATACGCAGTATTTT.

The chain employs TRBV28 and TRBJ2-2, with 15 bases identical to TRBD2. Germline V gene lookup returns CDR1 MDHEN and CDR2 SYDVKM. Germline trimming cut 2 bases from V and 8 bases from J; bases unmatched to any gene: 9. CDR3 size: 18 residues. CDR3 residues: CASSLRTSGRAITGELFF. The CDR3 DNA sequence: TGTGCCAGCAGTTTAAGGACTAGCGGGAGGGCCATTACGGGGGAGCTGTTTTTT.

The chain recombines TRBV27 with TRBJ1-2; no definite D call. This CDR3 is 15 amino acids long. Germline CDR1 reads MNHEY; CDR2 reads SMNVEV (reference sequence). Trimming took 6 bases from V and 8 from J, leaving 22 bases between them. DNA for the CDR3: TGTGCCAGCAGAGCCCCCCGTTTGGGGAGTTTGGGCTACACCTTC. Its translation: CASRAPRLGSLGYTF.

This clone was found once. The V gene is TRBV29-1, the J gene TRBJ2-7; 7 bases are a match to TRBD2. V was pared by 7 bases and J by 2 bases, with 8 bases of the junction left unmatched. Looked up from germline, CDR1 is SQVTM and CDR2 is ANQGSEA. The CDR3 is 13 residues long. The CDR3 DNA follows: TGCAGCGGCCGGCCAGCGGGAACCTACGAGCAGTACTTC. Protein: CSGRPAGTYEQYF.

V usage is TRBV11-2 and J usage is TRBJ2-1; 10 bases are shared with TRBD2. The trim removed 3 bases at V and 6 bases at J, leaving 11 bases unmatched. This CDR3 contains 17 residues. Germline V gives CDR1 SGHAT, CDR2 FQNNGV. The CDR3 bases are TGTGCCAGCAGCTTCCTCTCCGGGACTAGCGCCCCCAATGAGCAGTTCTTC. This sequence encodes CASSFLSGTSAPNEQFF. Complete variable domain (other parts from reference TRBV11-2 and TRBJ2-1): EAGVAQSPRYKIIEKRQSVAFWCNPISGHATLYWYQQILGQGPKLLIQFQNNGVVDDSQLPKDRFSAERLKGVDSTLKIQPAKLEDSAVYLCASSFLSGTSAPNEQFFGPGTRLTVL.

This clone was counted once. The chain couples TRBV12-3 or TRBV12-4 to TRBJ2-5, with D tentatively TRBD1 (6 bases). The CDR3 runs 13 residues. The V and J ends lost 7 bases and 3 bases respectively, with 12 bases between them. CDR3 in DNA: TGTGCCAGCAACCCAACAGGGAAAGAGACCCAGTACTTC. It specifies CASNPTGKETQYF.

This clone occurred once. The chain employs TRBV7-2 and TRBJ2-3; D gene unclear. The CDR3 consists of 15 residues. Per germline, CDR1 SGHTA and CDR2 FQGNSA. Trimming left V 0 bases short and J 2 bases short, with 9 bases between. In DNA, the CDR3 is TGTGCCAGCAGCTTAGCACAGATCTACACAGATACGCAGTATTTT. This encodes CASSLAQIYTDTQYF.

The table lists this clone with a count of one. The CDR3 is CASSYIPGLAGSYLSEQYF. The CDR3, as DNA: TGTGCCAGCAGTTACATACCGGGACTAGCGGGAAGTTATCTTAGCGAGCAGTACTTC. The gene calls are TRBV6-2 or TRBV6-3 and TRBJ2-7; 13 bases agree with TRBD2. The V gene's germline CDR1 is MNHEY and CDR2 SVGEGT. V was pared by 2 bases and J by 6 bases, with 16 bases of the junction left unmatched. There are 19 residues in the CDR3.

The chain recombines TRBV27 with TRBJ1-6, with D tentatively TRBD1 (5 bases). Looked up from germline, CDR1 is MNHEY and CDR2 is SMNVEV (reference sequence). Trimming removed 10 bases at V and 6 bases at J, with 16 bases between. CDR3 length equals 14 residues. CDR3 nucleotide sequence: TGTGCCACCCAGGCGGGGGGTATTAATTCACCCCTCCACTTT. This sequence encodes CATQAGGINSPLHF.

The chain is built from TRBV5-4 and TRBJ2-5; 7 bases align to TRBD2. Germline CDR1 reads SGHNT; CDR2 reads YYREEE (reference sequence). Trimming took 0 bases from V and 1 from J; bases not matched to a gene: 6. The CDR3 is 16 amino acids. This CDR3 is CASSLDPLAPQETQYF. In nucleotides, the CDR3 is TGTGCCAGCAGCTTGGACCCACTAGCGCCCCAAGAGACCCAGTACTTC.

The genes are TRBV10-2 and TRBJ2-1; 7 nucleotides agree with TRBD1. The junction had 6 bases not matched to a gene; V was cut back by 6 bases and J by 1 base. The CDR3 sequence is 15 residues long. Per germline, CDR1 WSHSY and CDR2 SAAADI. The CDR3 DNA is TGCGCCAGCAGCGAGCCGGGACAGTCCTACAATGAGCAGTTCTTC. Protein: CASSEPGQSYNEQFF.

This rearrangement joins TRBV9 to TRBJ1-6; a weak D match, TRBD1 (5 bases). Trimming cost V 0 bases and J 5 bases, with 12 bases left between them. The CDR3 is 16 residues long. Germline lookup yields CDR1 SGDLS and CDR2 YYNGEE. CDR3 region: CASSVGGQGDNSPLHF. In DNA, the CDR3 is TGTGCCAGCAGCGTAGGTGGCCAGGGTGATAATTCACCCCTCCACTTT. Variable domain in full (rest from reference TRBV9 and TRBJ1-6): DSGVTQTPKHLITATGQRVTLRCSPRSGDLSVYWYQQSLDQGLQFLIQYYNGEERAKGNILERFSAQQFPDLHSELNLSSLELGDSALYFCASSVGGQGDNSPLHFGNGTRLTVT.

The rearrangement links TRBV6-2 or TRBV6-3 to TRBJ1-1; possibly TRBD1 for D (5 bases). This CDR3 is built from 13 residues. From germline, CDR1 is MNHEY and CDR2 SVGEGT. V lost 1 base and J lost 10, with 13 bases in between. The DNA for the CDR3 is TGTGCCAGCAGTTACTACGACAGAAACGGAGCTTTCTTT. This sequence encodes CASSYYDRNGAFF.

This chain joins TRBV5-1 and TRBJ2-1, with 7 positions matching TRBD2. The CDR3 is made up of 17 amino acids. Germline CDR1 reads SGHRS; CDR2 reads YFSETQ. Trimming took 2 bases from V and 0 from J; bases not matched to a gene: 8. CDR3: CASSFGGGSISYNEQFF. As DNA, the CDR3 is TGCGCCAGCAGCTTCGGCGGGGGATCCATCTCCTACAATGAGCAGTTCTTC.

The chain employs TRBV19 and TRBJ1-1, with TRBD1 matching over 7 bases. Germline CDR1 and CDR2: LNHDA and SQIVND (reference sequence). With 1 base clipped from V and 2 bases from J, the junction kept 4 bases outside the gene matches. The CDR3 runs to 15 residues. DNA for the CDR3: TGTGCCAGTAGTATAGTAAACAGGGGTAACACTGAAGCTTTCTTT. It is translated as CASSIVNRGNTEAFF.

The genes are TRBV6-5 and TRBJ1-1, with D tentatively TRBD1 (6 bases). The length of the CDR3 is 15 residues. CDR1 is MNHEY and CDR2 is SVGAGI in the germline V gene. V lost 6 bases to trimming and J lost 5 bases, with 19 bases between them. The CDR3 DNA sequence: TGTGCCAGCAGAAGGACAGAATCCCCAGGGACTGAAGCTTTCTTT. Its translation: CASRRTESPGTEAFF.

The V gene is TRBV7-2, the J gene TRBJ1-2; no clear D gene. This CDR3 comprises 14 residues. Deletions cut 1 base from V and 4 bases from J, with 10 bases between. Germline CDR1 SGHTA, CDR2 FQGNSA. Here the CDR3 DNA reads TGTGCCAGCAGCTTAGAAACGGGTGGCTATGGCTACACCTTC. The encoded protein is CASSLETGGYGYTF. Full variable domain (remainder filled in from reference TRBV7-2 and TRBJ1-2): GAGVSQSPSNKVTEKGKDVELRCDPISGHTALYWYRQSLGQGLEFLIYFQGNSAPDKSGLPSDRFSAERTGGSVSTLTIQRTQQEDSAVYLCASSLETGGYGYTFGSGTRLTVV.